This T cell receptor beta chain emerged from a study of CD8 T cells in Susac syndrome. The wider study: The sequenced Susac syndrome patients included over 5 who had clinically active disease and roughly eight who were in remission. Points from the study as a whole: Clonal expansion did not appear in Susac syndrome CD4+ T cell repertoires.

Random hexamers were used to reverse transcribe about 0.45 to 1 ug of RNA. The authors amplified TCR beta CDR3 across 54 Vbeta and 13 Jbeta using immunoSEQ multiplex PCR. TCRdb reanalysed the immunoSEQ multiplex PCR reads using MiXCR and keeps one entry per CDR3 protein. The table has 200,000 to 250,000 distinct CDR3 sequences, roughly 93% seen once. On this clonotype: Antigen: not known.

Material: CD4+ T cells from PBMCs. The sequence came from a human donor with Susac syndrome.

CDR3 nucleotide sequence: TGTGCCAGCAGCCGCCGGGACTTACGCACAGATACGCAGTATTTT. Translated, it gives CASSRRDLRTDTQYF. The rearrangement joins TRBV5-4 to TRBJ2-3, with a tentative D call TRBD2 (6 bases). V lost 4 bases and J 1 base, leaving 13 bases between the germline ends. Germline CDR1 and CDR2: SGHNT and YYREEE (reference sequence). The CDR3 runs 15 residues. Based on the CDR3 plus reference TRBV5-4 and TRBJ2-3, the full variable domain is ETGVTQSPTHLIKTRGQQVTLRCSSQSGHNTVSWYQQALGQGPQFIFQYYREEENGRGNFPPRFSGLQFPNYSSELNVNALELDDSALYLCASSRRDLRTDTQYFGPGTRLTVL.